This TCR beta chain was found in a study of identical twins. Via MiXCR, TCRdb re-called the 5' RACE reads, giving one row per CDR3 protein. The top ten clones hold roughly 7% of a sample with a few hundred thousand distinct CDR3 sequences, roughly 9.7% of them seen once. Trimming cost V 4 bases and J 3 bases; bases outside gene matches: 4. Germline V lookup: CDR1 DFQATT, CDR2 SNEGSKA (reference sequence). The CDR3 loop spans 15 amino acids. These data also formed part of another study, on yellow fever vaccine responses in identical twins.

Sequencing was carried out using CD8+ T cells sorted from blood. The chain is built from TRBV20-1 and TRBJ2-5; TRBD2 agrees at 14 bases. This clonotype was sampled from a woman aged 18-29 years in good health. CDR3 residues: CSAIRLAGGEETQYF. The CDR3 coding sequence is TGCAGTGCTATACGACTAGCGGGGGGGGAAGAGACCCAGTACTTC.